The TCR beta chain under discussion was sequenced for a study of T cells in Graves' hyperthyroidism and ophthalmopathy. The germline gives CDR1 MGHDK, CDR2 SYGVNS. J gave up 4 bases and V 8 bases, and 6 bases lay outside the gene matches. The CDR3 consists of 13 residues. Amplification yielded TCR beta CDR3 regions, with RNA transcripts as the source. The study used the HTBI primer set for a first-round RT-PCR of the TCR CDR3. TCRdb independently ran MiXCR on the multiplex PCR reads; one entry per CDR3 protein. The data contain approximately 700,000 distinct CDR3 sequences, 45% of them singletons. This clonotype originated in an adult man with Graves' disease, either hyperthyroidism or ophthalmopathy (not recorded which). Source material: peripheral blood or thyroid tissue (not recorded which). The rearrangement joins TRBV25-1 to TRBJ1-1; 8 nucleotides line up with TRBD1. CDR3 bases: TGTGCCAGCCTCTCCGACAGGGGCACTGAAGCTTTCTTT. Translated, it gives CASLSDRGTEAFF.